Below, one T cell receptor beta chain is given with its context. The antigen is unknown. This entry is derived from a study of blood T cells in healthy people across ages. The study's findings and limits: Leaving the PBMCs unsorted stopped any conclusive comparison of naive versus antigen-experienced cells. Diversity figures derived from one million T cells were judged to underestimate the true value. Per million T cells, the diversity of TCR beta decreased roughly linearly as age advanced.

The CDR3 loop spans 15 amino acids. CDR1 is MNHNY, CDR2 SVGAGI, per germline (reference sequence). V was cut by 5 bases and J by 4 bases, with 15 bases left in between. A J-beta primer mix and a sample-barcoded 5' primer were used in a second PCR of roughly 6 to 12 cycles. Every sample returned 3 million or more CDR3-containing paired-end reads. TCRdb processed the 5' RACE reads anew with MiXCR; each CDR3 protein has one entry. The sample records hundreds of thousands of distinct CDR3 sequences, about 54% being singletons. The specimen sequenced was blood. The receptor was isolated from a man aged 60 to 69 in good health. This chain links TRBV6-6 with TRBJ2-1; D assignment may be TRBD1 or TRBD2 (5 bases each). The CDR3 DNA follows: TGTGCCAGCAGTACCGTGGGGGTGGGGTACAATGAGCAGTTCTTC. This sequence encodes CASSTVGVGYNEQFF.